In this sample, the clone carrying this T cell receptor (beta chain) turned up a few times. V gave up 7 bases and J gave up 5 bases; unmatched junction bases: 9. This CDR3 has 14 residues. The germline gives CDR1 ENHRY, CDR2 SYGVKD. Carried by each TCR cDNA molecule was a unique molecular identifier. TCRdb used MiXCR to reprocess the 5' RACE reads, holding one entry per CDR3 protein. The sample contains 50,000 or so distinct CDR3 sequences, approximately 12% of which appear only once. Time point reported: sample taken at primary tumor resection. Frozen PBMC, nontumor lung or tumor provided whole RNA, which was sequenced unsorted. There were 72 donors, all of them untreated patients with early-stage non-small cell lung cancer. These data come from a study of spatial heterogeneity in lung cancer.

The rearrangement links TRBV10-3 to TRBJ1-1, with 8 bases matching TRBD1. The sample here was PBMCs, taken at surgery. The receptor comes from a female donor with early-stage non-small cell lung cancer. The CDR3 here is CAINSGQGLTEAFF. The CDR3 DNA follows: TGTGCCATCAATAGCGGACAGGGATTAACTGAAGCTTTCTTT.